These 14 T cell receptor beta chains share one sample of origin, sequenced in a study of CD8 T cells in Susac syndrome. The authors reverse transcribed roughly 0.5 to 1 ug RNA with random hexamers. TCRdb recomputed calls from the immunoSEQ multiplex PCR reads with MiXCR, one row per CDR3 protein. The sample contains some 300,000 distinct CDR3 sequences, 85% of which appear only once. The sample was CD8+ T cells from PBMCs. These TCRs come from a human donor with multiple sclerosis.

The chain couples TRBV19 to TRBJ2-1; 11 bases align to TRBD2. CDR1 is LNHDA, CDR2 SQIVND, per germline (reference sequence). V trimming: 3 bases; J trimming: 2 bases; junction bases outside the gene matches: 12. The CDR3 contains 19 residues. The CDR3 bases are TGTGCCAGTAGTATGTGGAATAGCGGGAGGGCGGGGACCTACAATGAGCAGTTCTTC. As protein: CASSMWNSGRAGTYNEQFF.

The gene calls are TRBV20-1 and TRBJ2-7, with D possibly TRBD1 on 5 matching bases. V lost 4 bases and J 1 base, leaving 11 bases between the germline ends. The CDR3 consists of 13 residues. Germline values: CDR1 DFQATT, CDR2 SNEGSKA (reference sequence). The CDR3, as DNA: TGCAGTGCTACCCCGACAGATTCCTACGAGCAGTACTTC. Protein product: CSATPTDSYEQYF.

This rearrangement joins TRBV27 to TRBJ2-1; possibly TRBD1 or TRBD2 for D (5 bases each). CDR1 MNHEY and CDR2 SMNVEV come from the germline V gene (reference sequence). Trimming removed 9 bases at V and 5 bases at J, with 17 bases between. CDR3 length: 14 residues. The CDR3, as DNA: TGTGCCAGAACTGTGGGGGAGAGGGACAATGAGCAGTTCTTC. Its translation: CARTVGERDNEQFF.

V is TRBV24-1 and J is TRBJ2-6, with D possibly TRBD2 on 6 matching bases. Germline lookup yields CDR1 KGHDR and CDR2 SFDVKD. The CDR3 runs to 17 residues. V shed 4 bases and J shed 0 bases, with 12 bases lying between them. The CDR3 loop is CATSEAAGSSGANVLTF. The DNA for the CDR3 is TGTGCCACCAGTGAAGCGGCCGGGAGCTCTGGGGCCAACGTCCTGACTTTC.

V gene TRBV30 combines with J gene TRBJ2-5; the D call may be TRBD1 or TRBD2 (5 bases each). Between the trimmed V and J ends, which lost 4 bases and 2 bases, there was a span of 14 bases. This CDR3 is built from 14 residues. The germline V gene encodes CDR1 GTSNPN and CDR2 SVGIG (reference sequence). CDR3 DNA: TGTGCCTGGACCCCCGGGACGAATCAAGAGACCCAGTACTTC. This encodes CAWTPGTNQETQYF.

The chain employs TRBV7-9 and TRBJ2-3, with D perhaps matching TRBD2 (5 bases). CDR3 length: 16 amino acids. The germline CDR1 and CDR2 sequences are SEHNR and FQNEAQ (reference sequence). Trimming took 8 bases from V and 7 from J, leaving 25 bases between them. CDR3 sequence: CASSGEWERQENTQYF. In DNA, the CDR3 is TGTGCCAGCTCCGGGGAGTGGGAGCGCCAGGAGAATACGCAGTATTTT.

The chain couples TRBV10-3 to TRBJ1-3; 7 bases line up with TRBD1. The V segment lost 6 bases and the J segment 0 bases; nucleotides outside the gene matches: 5. The CDR3 covers 15 residues. Germline-derived CDR1 and CDR2 are ENHRY and SYGVKD. This chain's CDR3 is CAIRSGQSSGNTIYF. DNA for the CDR3: TGTGCCATCAGATCGGGACAGAGCTCTGGAAACACCATATATTTT.

This chain's CDR3 is CASRPTRIGTEAFF. For the CDR3, the DNA is TGTGCCAGCAGGCCCACAAGAATCGGCACTGAAGCTTTCTTT. The chain combines TRBV2 with TRBJ1-1; D is undetermined. V was clipped by 6 bases and J by 4 bases, with 15 bases between them. The CDR3 covers 14 residues. The germline V gene has CDR1 SNHLY and CDR2 FYNNEI.

The chain couples TRBV4-1 to TRBJ1-1; 8 bases agree with TRBD1. The length of the CDR3 is 15 residues. Germline V lookup: CDR1 MGHRA, CDR2 YSYEKL. V lost 2 bases to trimming and J lost 2 bases; unmatched junction nucleotides: 4. The CDR3 DNA sequence: TGCGCCAGCAGCCAACCCGGGACAGGCAACACTGAAGCTTTCTTT. Translating it yields CASSQPGTGNTEAFF.

The chain uses TRBV20-1 and TRBJ2-4; D gene uncertain. CDR1 and CDR2 (germline): DFQATT, SNEGSKA (reference sequence). The V end lost 5 bases, the J end lost 0 bases, and 8 bases lay between the germline ends. The CDR3 extends over 13 amino acids. CDR3 DNA: TGCAGTGCTCCACTGTTAGCCAAAAACATTCAGTACTTC. This encodes CSAPLLAKNIQYF.

The chain uses TRBV6-5 and TRBJ2-7; either TRBD1 or TRBD2 may fit D (5 bases each). The CDR3 spans 15 residues. Germline CDR1 and CDR2: MNHEY and SVGAGI. The V and J ends lost 0 bases and 7 bases respectively, with 16 bases between them. The CDR3 sequence: CASSYSGTGLGEQYF. The CDR3 DNA sequence: TGTGCCAGCAGTTACTCGGGGACGGGGCTTGGGGAGCAGTACTTC.

The chain couples TRBV2 to TRBJ2-1; D ambiguous. Germline CDR1 is SNHLY and CDR2 is FYNNEI. Trimming removed 5 bases at V and 7 bases at J, with 6 bases between. There are 11 residues in the CDR3. The CDR3 is CASSNGNEQFF. In nucleotides, the CDR3 is TGTGCCAGCAGTAATGGGAATGAGCAGTTCTTC.

The chain links TRBV29-1 to TRBJ1-2; D uncertain. Germline CDR1 is SQVTM and CDR2 is ANQGSEA. The V gene lost 7 bases and the J gene lost 3 bases, with 12 bases spanning the gap. The CDR3 contains 12 residues. The CDR3 is CSDGPAYYGYTF. The CDR3 DNA sequence: TGCAGCGACGGACCCGCCTACTATGGCTACACCTTC.

As regards this clonotype: Sequence at one end of the junction differs from germline and may be a read error. The rearrangement joins TRBV6-1 to TRBJ2-7; D call uncertain. The germline gives CDR1 MNHNS, CDR2 SASEGT. CDR3 length: 11 amino acids. Here the CDR3 DNA reads TGTGCCAGCAGTGAATTGAGGCAGCAACACTTC. Amino acid sequence: CASSELRQQHF.